One and the same sample provided the 22 T cell receptor beta chains below, sequenced in a study of blood T cell repertoires in COVID-19. The method was immunoSEQ multiplex PCR; TCRdb's version includes in-frame clones alone and lacks a portion of them. This sample yields more than 150,000 clones, of which almost 80% are seen a single time; roughly 17% belongs to the top ten. The specimen sequenced was peripheral blood. All receptors derive from a man between 60 and 75 years old with active or convalescent COVID-19.

The V call is TRBV2, the J call TRBJ1-5; D is undetermined. Germline CDR1 reads SNHLY; CDR2 reads FYNNEI. With 4 bases removed from V and 4 bases from J, the gap between germline ends came to 11 bases. The CDR3 contains 14 residues. The CDR3 spells CASSAAVRNQPQHF. The CDR3 DNA reads as TGTGCCAGCAGTGCGGCGGTCAGAAATCAGCCCCAGCATTTT.

The CDR3, as DNA: TGTGCCAGCAGCTTGTGGCTAGCGGGAGGAGGGGAGACCCAGTACTTC. Translation: CASSLWLAGGGETQYF. V is TRBV7-2 and J is TRBJ2-5; 11 nucleotides agree with TRBD2. The CDR3 is 16 amino acids. The V gene's germline CDR1 is SGHTA and CDR2 FQGNSA. The junction had 8 bases not matched to a gene; V was cut back by 3 bases and J by 5 bases. Filled out from reference TRBV7-2 and TRBJ2-5, the complete variable domain reads GAGVSQSPSNKVTEKGKDVELRCDPISGHTALYWYRQSLGQGLEFLIYFQGNSAPDKSGLPSDRFSAERTGGSVSTLTIQRTQQEDSAVYLCASSLWLAGGGETQYFGPGTRLLVL.

This chain joins TRBV28 and TRBJ2-1, with 8 bases aligning to TRBD2. V gave up 3 bases and J gave up 0 bases; unmatched junction bases: 4. The CDR3 extends over 16 amino acids. The germline CDR1 and CDR2 sequences are MDHEN and SYDVKM. The CDR3 coding sequence is TGTGCCAGCAGTTTGGTCAGCGGGAGCTCCTACAATGAGCAGTTCTTC. Its protein is CASSLVSGSSYNEQFF.

This chain connects TRBV6-5 to TRBJ1-6; D gene unclear. The length of the CDR3 is 12 residues. Trimming left V 8 bases short and J 6 bases short, with 8 bases between. From germline, CDR1 is MNHEY and CDR2 SVGAGI. CDR3 loop: CASGLRNSPLHF. DNA of the CDR3: TGTGCCAGCGGGCTCCGTAATTCACCCCTCCACTTT.

J is TRBJ2-2 and V is TRBV27; TRBD1 matches at 8 bases. Germline CDR1 reads MNHEY; CDR2 reads SMNVEV (reference sequence). The CDR3 runs 15 residues. The V gene end was trimmed by 6 bases and the J gene end by 4 bases; junction bases not matched to a gene: 7. Written as DNA, the CDR3 is TGTGCCAGCAGCCGAGGACAGGGAGGCACCGGGGAGCTGTTTTTT. Residues: CASSRGQGGTGELFF.

This clone was recorded a few times. V gene TRBV5-4 combines with J gene TRBJ2-2; no firm D call. The CDR3 has 15 amino acids. CDR1 and CDR2 (germline): SGHNT, YYREEE (reference sequence). V was cut by 5 bases and J by 0 bases, with 11 bases left in between. CDR3: CASSPPEANTGELFF. CDR3 in DNA: TGTGCCAGCAGTCCCCCCGAGGCGAACACCGGGGAGCTGTTTTTT. The full variable domain, with the rest looked up from reference TRBV5-4 and TRBJ2-2, is ETGVTQSPTHLIKTRGQQVTLRCSSQSGHNTVSWYQQALGQGPQFIFQYYREEENGRGNFPPRFSGLQFPNYSSELNVNALELDDSALYLCASSPPEANTGELFFGEGSRLTVL.

The chain employs TRBV10-3 and TRBJ2-1, with 7 bases fitting TRBD2. The CDR3 runs to 16 residues. V was pared by 1 base and J by 6 bases, with 9 bases of the junction left unmatched. Germline V gene lookup returns CDR1 ENHRY and CDR2 SYGVKD. CDR3 in DNA: TGTGCCATCAGTGAGTTAAGTACTGCTAGCGGCAATGAGCAGTTCTTC. Translation gives CAISELSTASGNEQFF.

This chain connects TRBV5-1 to TRBJ2-2; TRBD1 might be the D (5 bases). The CDR3 runs 14 residues. V was pared by 3 bases and J by 3 bases, with 9 bases between. CDR1 is SGHRS, CDR2 YFSETQ, per germline. CDR3 residues: CASSWGRDTGELFF. CDR3 DNA sequence: TGCGCCAGCAGCTGGGGCAGGGACACCGGGGAGCTGTTTTTT.

The chain carries TRBV27 and TRBJ1-6; TRBD1 matches 11 bases. Trimming at V came to 4 bases and at J to 7 bases, leaving 9 bases not matched to a gene. Per germline, CDR1 MNHEY and CDR2 SMNVEV (reference sequence). This CDR3 region has 17 residues. As DNA, the CDR3 is TGTGCCAGCAGTTGGATCGGGACAGGGGGGGGGAATTCACCCCTCCACTTT. It translates to CASSWIGTGGGNSPLHF.

This chain joins TRBV9 and TRBJ1-6; D uncertain. Germline V lookup: CDR1 SGDLS, CDR2 YYNGEE. This CDR3 contains 14 residues. Trimming took 3 bases from V and 8 from J, leaving 12 bases between them. CDR3 coding DNA: TGTGCCAGCAGCGAGTTAAGTCGGGATTCACCCCTCCACTTT. It is translated as CASSELSRDSPLHF. Based on the CDR3 plus reference TRBV9 and TRBJ1-6, the full variable domain is DSGVTQTPKHLITATGQRVTLRCSPRSGDLSVYWYQQSLDQGLQFLIQYYNGEERAKGNILERFSAQQFPDLHSELNLSSLELGDSALYFCASSELSRDSPLHFGNGTRLTVT.

V usage is TRBV5-1 and J usage is TRBJ1-1; 7 bases fit TRBD1. CDR3 size: 14 residues. Germline V CDR1 and CDR2: SGHRS, YFSETQ. The V and J ends lost 2 bases and 3 bases, in that order; junction bases with no gene match: 4. CDR3 bases: TGCGCCAGCAGCTTCAAAACAGGGGACACTGAAGCTTTCTTT. Residues: CASSFKTGDTEAFF.

The chain couples TRBV29-1 to TRBJ1-3; D perhaps matches TRBD1 (5 bases). This CDR3 spans 13 amino acids. Germline CDR1 is SQVTM and CDR2 is ANQGSEA. The V gene lost 4 bases and the J gene lost 4 bases, with 11 bases spanning the gap. CDR3 DNA sequence: TGCAGCGTTGGGGGCACGCAAGGAAACACCATATATTTT. This encodes CSVGGTQGNTIYF.

The CDR3 bases are TGTGCCAGTAGTCCCCGGTCCCTTAGCGGGAGTTATAGTGAGCAGTTCTTC. This gives the protein CASSPRSLSGSYSEQFF. The chain is built from TRBV19 and TRBJ2-1; 9 bases match TRBD2. Germline V gene sequence: CDR1 LNHDA, CDR2 SQIVND (reference sequence). V was pared by 5 bases and J by 9 bases, with 17 bases of the junction left unmatched. There are 17 residues in the CDR3.

V and J are TRBV5-1 and TRBJ2-7, with D uncertain. Looked up from germline, CDR1 is SGHRS and CDR2 is YFSETQ. Trimming cost V 0 bases and J 3 bases, with 13 bases left between them. The CDR3 has 15 residues. The CDR3 region is CASSLAQSPLYEQYF. The CDR3 region has the DNA TGCGCCAGCAGCTTGGCGCAGTCACCCCTCTACGAGCAGTACTTC. Full variable domain (rest looked up from reference TRBV5-1 and TRBJ2-7): KAGVTQTPRYLIKTRGQQVTLSCSPISGHRSVSWYQQTPGQGLQFLFEYFSETQRNKGNFPGRFSGRQFSNSRSEMNVSTLELGDSALYLCASSLAQSPLYEQYFGPGTRLTVT.

The chain uses TRBV29-1 and TRBJ2-7; 14 bases line up with TRBD2. Trimming removed 6 bases from V and 4 bases from J; junction bases left unmatched: 8. Germline V lookup: CDR1 SQVTM, CDR2 ANQGSEA. This CDR3 has 15 amino acids. CDR3 loop: CSVLPGTSGSYEQYF. The DNA for the CDR3 is TGCAGCGTCTTACCCGGGACTAGCGGGAGTTACGAGCAGTACTTC.

This sequence joins TRBV6-5 and TRBJ1-2; D perhaps matches TRBD1 (6 bases). Trimming removed 6 bases at V and 2 bases at J, with 7 bases between. This CDR3 contains 12 residues. Germline loops: CDR1 MNHEY, CDR2 SVGAGI. CDR3 sequence reads: CASRDRNYGYTF. The CDR3 DNA reads as TGTGCCAGCAGGGACAGAAACTATGGCTACACCTTC.

This clone was counted ten times or more. This chain uses TRBV28 with TRBJ2-7, with 9 bases fitting TRBD1. The CDR3 consists of 14 residues. CDR1 is MDHEN and CDR2 is SYDVKM in the germline V gene. V lost 4 bases and J lost 5; bases outside the gene matches: 6. The CDR3 DNA sequence: TGTGCCAGCAGTTACCGGGACAGGGTCAACGAGCAGTACTTC. This encodes CASSYRDRVNEQYF. Variable domain in full (rest from reference TRBV28 and TRBJ2-7): DVKVTQSSRYLVKRTGEKVFLECVQDMDHENMFWYRQDPGLGLRLIYFSYDVKMKEKGDIPEGYSVSREKKERFSLILESASTNQTSMYLCASSYRDRVNEQYFGPGTRLTVT.

In its sample, this clone was seen once. The rearrangement links TRBV5-8 to TRBJ1-2; tentatively, D is TRBD1 (5 bases). Looked up from germline, CDR1 is SGHTS and CDR2 is YDEGEE. The V and J ends lost 0 bases and 7 bases respectively, with 13 bases between them. The length of the CDR3 is 14 residues. CDR3 nucleotides: TGTGCCAGCAGCTTGGTTTCAGGGCGGGGTGGCTACACCTTC. This sequence encodes CASSLVSGRGGYTF.

The rearrangement joins TRBV5-1 to TRBJ2-2, with TRBD1 matching over 7 bases. V lost 0 bases and J lost 6; bases outside the gene matches: 2. CDR1 and CDR2 (germline): SGHRS, YFSETQ. CDR3 length: 14 residues. The CDR3 bases are TGCGCCAGCAGCTTGGTAGGGGGCCCCGGGGAGCTGTTTTTT. Its translation: CASSLVGGPGELFF.

The chain joins TRBV2 to TRBJ1-4, with a tentative D call TRBD1 (5 bases). Trimming shortened V by 6 bases and J by 4 bases, and 9 bases separated the two germline ends. The CDR3 spans 13 residues. CDR1 is SNHLY and CDR2 is FYNNEI in the germline V gene. The CDR3 coding sequence is TGTGCCAGCAGACAGGATTATAATGAAAAACTGTTTTTT. Its translation is CASRQDYNEKLFF. The variable domain in full, completed from reference TRBV2 and TRBJ1-4, reads EPEVTQTPSHQVTQMGQEVILRCVPISNHLYFYWYRQILGQKVEFLVSFYNNEISEKSEIFDDQFSVERPDGSNFTLKIRSTKLEDSAMYFCASRQDYNEKLFFGSGTQLSVL.

The sample holds one count of this clone. The chain couples TRBV11-3 to TRBJ2-5; TRBD2 aligns across 7 bases. The CDR3 is 15 amino acids. Germline CDR1 is SGHNT and CDR2 is YENEEA. Trimming removed 1 base from V and 4 bases from J; junction bases left unmatched: 6. CDR3 residues: CASSLAGREGETQYF. CDR3 DNA: TGTGCCAGCAGCTTAGCGGGCAGGGAGGGAGAGACCCAGTACTTC.

The chain has TRBV7-9 and TRBJ2-2; D not certain. V was pared by 2 bases and J by 1 base, with 8 bases between. This CDR3 region has 15 residues. CDR1 and CDR2 (germline): SEHNR, FQNEAQ (reference sequence). In nucleotides, the CDR3 is TGTGCCAGCAGCTTACCATCCAGGAACACCGGGGAGCTGTTTTTT. This codes for CASSLPSRNTGELFF.